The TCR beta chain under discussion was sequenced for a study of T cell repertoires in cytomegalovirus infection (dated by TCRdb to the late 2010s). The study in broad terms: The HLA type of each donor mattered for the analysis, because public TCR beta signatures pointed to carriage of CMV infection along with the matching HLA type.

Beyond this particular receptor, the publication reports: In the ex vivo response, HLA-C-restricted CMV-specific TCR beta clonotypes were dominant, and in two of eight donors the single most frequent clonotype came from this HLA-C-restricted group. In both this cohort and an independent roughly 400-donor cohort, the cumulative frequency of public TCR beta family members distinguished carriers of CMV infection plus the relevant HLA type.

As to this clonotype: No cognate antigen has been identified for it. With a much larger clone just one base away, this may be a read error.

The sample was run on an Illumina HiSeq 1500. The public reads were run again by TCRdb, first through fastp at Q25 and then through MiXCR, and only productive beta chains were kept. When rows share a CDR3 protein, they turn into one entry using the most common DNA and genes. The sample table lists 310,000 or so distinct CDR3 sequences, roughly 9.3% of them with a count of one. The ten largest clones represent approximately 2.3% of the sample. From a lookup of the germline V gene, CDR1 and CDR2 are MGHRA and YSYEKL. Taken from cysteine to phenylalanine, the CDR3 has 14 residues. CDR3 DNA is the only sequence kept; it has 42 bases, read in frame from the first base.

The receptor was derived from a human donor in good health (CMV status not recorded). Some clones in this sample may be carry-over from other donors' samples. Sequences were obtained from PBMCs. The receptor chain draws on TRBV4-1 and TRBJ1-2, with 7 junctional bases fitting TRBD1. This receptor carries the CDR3 CASSLTSGGDGFTF. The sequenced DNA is TGCGCCAGCAGCCTGACCTCAGGGGGGGATGGCTTCACCTTC.